What follows are 18 T cell receptor beta chains derived from one specimen sequenced in a study of beta chain features in type 1 diabetes. Study-wide points: Moderate but significant shortening of TCRB CDR3s was recorded in all four CD4+ subsets from Type 1 diabetes patients.

These receptors have no known antigen. Of the isolated RNA, all was reverse transcribed, and so the sequenced material was expressed TCRB transcripts. Sequencing was performed with immunoSEQ multiplex PCR; in TCRdb, only in-frame clones are kept and a portion is missing. The top ten clones hold 0.065% to 0.095% of a sample with 230,000 or so clones, approximately 16% of them seen once. Sequencing was done on a sample of naive CD4+ T cells from blood. The origin of the receptors is a man between 25 and 39 years old with type 1 diabetes.

The CDR3 DNA is TGCAGCGTTGTGGGGACAGGGGCTGGGGCCAACGTCCTGACTTTC. It encodes CSVVGTGAGANVLTF. J is TRBJ2-6 and V is TRBV29-1, with TRBD1 matching 10 bases. V shed 4 bases, J shed 2 bases, and the junction held 2 bases outside the gene matches. The CDR3 has 15 amino acids. Germline-derived CDR1 and CDR2 are SQVTM and ANQGSEA.

This clone was counted a few times. V and J are TRBV12-5 and TRBJ2-3; D gene uncertain. CDR1 and CDR2 from the germline V gene are LGHNT and FRNRAP. V was trimmed by 2 bases and J by 2 bases, leaving 5 bases between them. The CDR3 is made up of 13 amino acids. The CDR3 DNA follows: TGTGCTAGTGGTTTGACCCTCACAGATACGCAGTATTTT. Translated: CASGLTLTDTQYF.

This clone was seen only a few times. The CDR3 here is CAYSGTGRGEQYF. DNA for the CDR3: TGTGCCTATTCCGGGACAGGGAGAGGCGAGCAGTACTTC. The chain recombines TRBV30 with TRBJ2-7, with TRBD1 matching 9 bases. V was pared by 7 bases and J by 6 bases, with 10 bases of the junction left unmatched. Germline V gene data show CDR1 as GTSNPN and CDR2 as SVGIG (reference sequence). There are 13 residues in the CDR3. The full variable domain, completed using reference TRBV30 and TRBJ2-7, is SQTIHQWPATLVQPVGSPLSLECTVEGTSNPNLYWYRQAAGRGLQLLFYSVGIGQISSEVPQNLSASRPQDRQFILSSKKLLLSDSGFYLCAYSGTGRGEQYFGPGTRLTVT.

This clone was counted only a few times. The chain recombines TRBV27 with TRBJ2-1; D remains unclear. This CDR3 has 17 amino acids. Per germline, CDR1 MNHEY and CDR2 SMNVEV (reference sequence). V shed 5 bases and J shed 0 bases, with 17 bases lying between them. CDR3 bases: TGTGCCAGCAGTCCCCTCCTCGCACTGAGCTCCTACAATGAGCAGTTCTTC. Its translation: CASSPLLALSSYNEQFF.

This clone turned up a few times. DNA of the CDR3: TGTGCCAGCAGCACCCACAGGGGTACTGAAGCTTTCTTT. This codes for CASSTHRGTEAFF. The chain combines TRBV7-2 with TRBJ1-1, with 7 bases lining up with TRBD1. The CDR3 totals 13 residues. In germline, CDR1 is SGHTA, CDR2 FQGNSA. V lost 5 bases, J lost 5 bases, and 5 bases stayed unmatched.

The CDR3 nucleotides are TGTGCCAGCAACCGGGGAGATTCCACTGAAGCTTTCTTT. Its translation is CASNRGDSTEAFF. This sequence joins TRBV28 and TRBJ1-1; D gene uncertain. Trimming stripped 7 bases from V and 4 bases from J, with 13 bases between. The CDR3 covers 13 residues. Looked up from germline, CDR1 is MDHEN and CDR2 is SYDVKM.

CDR3 sequence: CASSSAAGETQYF. CDR3 DNA sequence: TGTGCCAGCAGCTCCGCTGCCGGGGAGACCCAGTACTTC. The rearrangement uses TRBV7-9 and TRBJ2-5; D is unresolved. V dropped 4 bases and J dropped 5 bases, with 11 bases sitting between them. Germline V gives CDR1 SEHNR, CDR2 FQNEAQ (reference sequence). The CDR3 has 13 amino acids.

The CDR3 is CASSLLAGGPHEQFF. The CDR3 DNA is TGTGCCAGCAGTCTGCTAGCGGGAGGGCCGCATGAGCAGTTCTTC. The rearrangement joins TRBV28 to TRBJ2-1, with TRBD2 identical over 12 bases. Germline CDR1 is MDHEN and CDR2 is SYDVKM. The CDR3 spans 15 residues. Germline trimming cut 5 bases from V and 8 bases from J; bases unmatched to any gene: 7.

The CDR3 reads CASSQGSTKRVQYF. CDR3 DNA sequence: TGTGCCAGCAGTCAGGGCTCCACGAAAAGGGTTCAGTACTTC. The chain employs TRBV28 and TRBJ2-4; a weak D match, TRBD1 (5 bases). Germline values: CDR1 MDHEN, CDR2 SYDVKM. V lost 5 bases and J 11 bases, leaving 19 bases between the germline ends. CDR3 length: 14 amino acids.

This clone was observed a few times. This chain links TRBV29-1 with TRBJ2-5, with TRBD1 matching over 11 bases. There are 16 residues in the CDR3. Germline V gene data show CDR1 as SQVTM and CDR2 as ANQGSEA. V was pared by 4 bases and J by 5 bases, with 12 bases of the junction left unmatched. This CDR3 reads CSVATAGQGAGETQYF. DNA of the CDR3: TGCAGCGTTGCCACCGCAGGACAGGGGGCTGGTGAGACCCAGTACTTC. Supplemented by reference TRBV29-1 and TRBJ2-5, the full variable domain reads SAVISQKPSRDICQRGTSLTIQCQVDSQVTMMFWYRQQPGQSLTLIATANQGSEATYESGFVIDKFPISRPNLTFSTLTVSNMSPEDSSIYLCSVATAGQGAGETQYFGPGTRLLVL.

This clone was detected only a few times. Additional DNA sequences in this sample encode the identical CDR3. The CDR3 reads CASSPSYQETQYF. DNA of the CDR3: TGTGCCAGCAGCCCCTCGTACCAAGAGACCCAGTACTTC. V is TRBV7-2 and J is TRBJ2-5; D unclear. CDR3 length equals 13 residues. The ends were cut back, 5 bases at V and 0 bases at J, with 7 bases in the middle. CDR1 and CDR2 (germline): SGHTA, FQGNSA.

This clone was picked up a small number of times. CDR3 region: CAWSGNRGSAYEQYF. CDR3 sequence (DNA): TGTGCCTGGAGTGGGAACAGGGGATCGGCCTACGAGCAGTACTTC. The chain employs TRBV30 and TRBJ2-7; TRBD1 matches at 7 bases. The germline CDR1 and CDR2 sequences are GTSNPN and SVGIG (reference sequence). The CDR3 has 15 residues. The ends lost 1 base at V and 2 bases at J; junction bases unmatched: 8.

This clone was seen more than once but under ten times. The chain combines TRBV5-6 with TRBJ2-1; D is ambiguous. CDR3 length: 11 residues. Trimming removed 0 bases at V and 9 bases at J, with 4 bases between. Germline CDR1 and CDR2: SGHDT and YYEEEE. The CDR3 DNA reads as TGTGCCAGCAGCTTGGTTGGTGAGCAGTTCTTC. Its protein product is CASSLVGEQFF. Full variable domain (remainder filled in from reference TRBV5-6 and TRBJ2-1): DAGVTQSPTHLIKTRGQQVTLRCSPKSGHDTVSWYQQALGQGPQFIFQYYEEEERQRGNFPDRFSGHQFPNYSSELNVNALLLGDSALYLCASSLVGEQFFGPGTRLTVL.

V and J are TRBV6-6 and TRBJ2-3, with D uncertain. Germline V gene lookup returns CDR1 MNHNY and CDR2 SVGAGI (reference sequence). The V end lost 0 bases, the J end lost 1 base, and 11 bases lay between the germline ends. The CDR3 is made up of 16 amino acids. CDR3: CASSYSGSRGTDTQYF. DNA of the CDR3: TGTGCCAGCAGTTACTCGGGGTCTCGCGGCACAGATACGCAGTATTTT.

This clone came up a few times. The chain's CDR3 is CASSLVAGPYNEQFF. The CDR3, as DNA: TGCGCCAGCAGCTTGGTAGCGGGACCCTACAATGAGCAGTTCTTC. The chain is built from TRBV5-1 and TRBJ2-1, with 8 positions matching TRBD2. V lost 0 bases, J lost 2 bases, and 1 base stayed unmatched. This CDR3 spans 15 amino acids. Germline CDR1 is SGHRS and CDR2 is YFSETQ.

This clone was observed a handful of times. The CDR3 protein is CASSQGRVNEKLFF. The DNA for the CDR3 is TGCGCCAGCAGCCAAGGACGGGTTAATGAAAAACTGTTTTTT. The genes are TRBV4-3 and TRBJ1-4; D gene uncertain. Looked up from germline, CDR1 is LGHNA and CDR2 is YSLEER. Trimming left V 1 base short and J 4 bases short, with 7 bases between. The CDR3 is 14 amino acids.

This clone was seen a few times. The genes are TRBV20-1 and TRBJ2-7; D possibly corresponds to TRBD1 (5 bases). Germline CDR1 is DFQATT and CDR2 is SNEGSKA (reference sequence). Trimming took off 6 bases at V and 4 bases at J, with 7 bases between the two ends. The CDR3 is 10 amino acids. CDR3 sequence: CSAQGYEQYF. The CDR3 DNA is TGCAGTGCCCAGGGTTACGAGCAGTACTTC.

The V call is TRBV30, the J call TRBJ1-3; 8 bases map to TRBD1. Trimming removed 6 bases from V and 0 bases from J; junction bases left unmatched: 7. CDR1 and CDR2 from the germline V gene are GTSNPN and SVGIG (reference sequence). The CDR3 runs to 15 residues. CDR3 residues: CACTPGGLSGNTIYF. The CDR3 DNA sequence: TGTGCCTGCACCCCAGGGGGCCTCTCTGGAAACACCATATATTTT.